This T cell receptor (beta chain) was obtained from a study of prognosis after radiotherapy for stage I lung cancer. Study summary: Stage I non-small cell lung cancer patients were enrolled from April 2018 to January 2019. Newly diagnosed primary stage I lung tumors were present in fourteen patients, and oligometastatic NSCLC after surgical resection of the primary tumor was present in four or five patients.

Amplification of TCR beta CDR3 from genomic DNA used two-round multiplex PCR. Initially, in first-round PCR, primers specific to each TRBV and TRBJ gene were used. TCRdb itself ran the multiplex PCR reads through MiXCR, one entry per CDR3 protein. The sample yields over 15,000 distinct CDR3 sequences, 50% seen once. Study results and limitations: Shannon entropy (measured after stereotactic body radiation therapy) was lower in patients who went on to develop distant metastases. Metastatic and non-metastatic patients reportedly diverged in TRBV and TRBJ gene usage.

This clonotype was counted at least ten times. No antigen is known for it. At one end, the junction sequence differs from germline, possibly due to a read error. The sequence was collected from a donor of 50 years or more with non-small cell lung cancer. The sequencing used PBMCs, collected before or after stereotactic body radiation therapy (not recorded which).

CDR3 in amino acids: CATRGGSIDTQYF. The CDR3 DNA follows: TGTGCCACCAGGGGCGGGAGCATAGATACGCAGTATTTT. The chain couples TRBV15 to TRBJ2-3; 7 bases are shared with TRBD2. CDR1 and CDR2 from the germline V gene are LNHNV and YYDKDF (reference sequence). The CDR3 is made up of 13 amino acids.